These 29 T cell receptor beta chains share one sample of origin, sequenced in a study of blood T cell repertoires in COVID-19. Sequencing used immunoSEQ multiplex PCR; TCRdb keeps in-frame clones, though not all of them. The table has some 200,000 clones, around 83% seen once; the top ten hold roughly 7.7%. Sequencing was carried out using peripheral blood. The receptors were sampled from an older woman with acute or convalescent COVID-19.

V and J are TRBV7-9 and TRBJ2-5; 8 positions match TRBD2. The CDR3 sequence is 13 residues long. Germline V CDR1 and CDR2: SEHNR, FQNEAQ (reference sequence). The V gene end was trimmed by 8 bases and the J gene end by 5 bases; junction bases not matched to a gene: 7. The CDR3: CASRASGFETQYF. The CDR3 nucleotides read TGTGCCAGCCGGGCTAGCGGGTTTGAGACCCAGTACTTC.

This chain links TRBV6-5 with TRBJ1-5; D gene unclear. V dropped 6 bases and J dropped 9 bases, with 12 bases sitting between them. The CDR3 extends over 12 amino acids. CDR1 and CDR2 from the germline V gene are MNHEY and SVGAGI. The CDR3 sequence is CASRAGNGPQHF. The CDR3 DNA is TGTGCCAGCAGAGCCGGGAATGGGCCCCAGCATTTT.

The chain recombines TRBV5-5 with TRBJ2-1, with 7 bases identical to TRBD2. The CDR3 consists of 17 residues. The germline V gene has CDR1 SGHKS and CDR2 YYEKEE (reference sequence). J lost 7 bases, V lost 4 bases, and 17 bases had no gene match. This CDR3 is CASSQTASGRPRNEQFF. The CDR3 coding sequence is TGTGCCAGCAGCCAGACTGCTAGCGGCCGCCCCAGAAATGAGCAGTTCTTC.

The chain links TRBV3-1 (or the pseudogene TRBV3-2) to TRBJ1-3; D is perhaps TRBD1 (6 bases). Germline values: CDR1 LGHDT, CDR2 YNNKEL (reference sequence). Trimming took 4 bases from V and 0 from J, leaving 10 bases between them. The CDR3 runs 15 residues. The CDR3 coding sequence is TGTGCCAGCAGCCCAGACAGGCACTCTGGAAACACCATATATTTT. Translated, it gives CASSPDRHSGNTIYF.

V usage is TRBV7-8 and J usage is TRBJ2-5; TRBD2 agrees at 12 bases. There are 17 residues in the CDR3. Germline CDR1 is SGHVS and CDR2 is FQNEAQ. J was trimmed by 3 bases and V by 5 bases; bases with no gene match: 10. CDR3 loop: CASSPLTSGRREETQYF. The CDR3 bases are TGTGCCAGCAGCCCGCTGACTAGCGGGAGAAGGGAAGAGACCCAGTACTTC.

CDR3 in DNA: TGTGCCACCAGCAGAGATCTCGCGGGGGACGACCCTAAGCAGTTCTTC. As protein: CATSRDLAGDDPKQFF. The rearrangement uses TRBV15 and TRBJ2-1; 7 nucleotides align to TRBD2. Germline V gives CDR1 LNHNV, CDR2 YYDKDF (reference sequence). With 0 bases clipped from V and 11 bases from J, the junction kept 13 bases outside the gene matches. CDR3 length: 16 amino acids. The full variable domain, in which reference TRBV15 and TRBJ2-1 provide the parts outside the CDR3, is DAMVIQNPRYQVTQFGKPVTLSCSQTLNHNVMYWYQQKSSQAPKLLFHYYDKDFNNEADTPDNFQSRRPNTSFCFLDIRSPGLGDTAMYLCATSRDLAGDDPKQFFGPGTRLTVL.

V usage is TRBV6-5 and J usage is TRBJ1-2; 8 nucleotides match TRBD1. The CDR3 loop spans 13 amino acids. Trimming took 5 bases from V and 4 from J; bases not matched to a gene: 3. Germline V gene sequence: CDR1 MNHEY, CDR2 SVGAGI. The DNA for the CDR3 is TGTGCCAGCAGTCTACAGGGGGGCTATGGCTACACCTTC. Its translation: CASSLQGGYGYTF.

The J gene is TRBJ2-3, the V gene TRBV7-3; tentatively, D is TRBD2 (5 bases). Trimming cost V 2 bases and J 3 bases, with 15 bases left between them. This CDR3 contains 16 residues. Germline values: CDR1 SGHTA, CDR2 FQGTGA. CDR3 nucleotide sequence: TGTGCCAGCAGCTTAGGAGGTTACCTGGGAACAGATACGCAGTATTTT. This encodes CASSLGGYLGTDTQYF.

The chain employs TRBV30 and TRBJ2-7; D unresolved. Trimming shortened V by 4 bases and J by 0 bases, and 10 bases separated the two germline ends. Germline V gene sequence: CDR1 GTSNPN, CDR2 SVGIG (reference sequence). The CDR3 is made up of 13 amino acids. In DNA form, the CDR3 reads TGTGCCTGGACTCCCAGACTCTCCTACGAGCAGTACTTC. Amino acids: CAWTPRLSYEQYF.

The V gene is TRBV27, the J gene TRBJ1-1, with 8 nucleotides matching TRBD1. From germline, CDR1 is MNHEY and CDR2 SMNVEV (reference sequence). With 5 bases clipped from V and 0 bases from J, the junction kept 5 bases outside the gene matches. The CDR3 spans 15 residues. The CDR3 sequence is CASSRRQGMNTEAFF. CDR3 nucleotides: TGTGCCAGCAGTAGACGACAGGGGATGAACACTGAAGCTTTCTTT.

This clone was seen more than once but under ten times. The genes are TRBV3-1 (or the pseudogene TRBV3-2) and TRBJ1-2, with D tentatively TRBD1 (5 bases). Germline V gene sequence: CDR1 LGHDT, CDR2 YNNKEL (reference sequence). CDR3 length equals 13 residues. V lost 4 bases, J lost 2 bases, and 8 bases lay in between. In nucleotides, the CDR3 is TGTGCCAGCAGCCGGGGGGGGAACTATGGCTACACCTTC. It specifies CASSRGGNYGYTF.

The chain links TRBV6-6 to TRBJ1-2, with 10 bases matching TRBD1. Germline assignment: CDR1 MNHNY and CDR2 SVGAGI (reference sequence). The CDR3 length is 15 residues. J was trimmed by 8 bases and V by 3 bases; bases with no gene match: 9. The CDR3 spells CASSYLTGGGGGYTF. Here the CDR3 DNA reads TGTGCCAGCAGTTATCTGACAGGGGGCGGCGGGGGCTACACCTTC.

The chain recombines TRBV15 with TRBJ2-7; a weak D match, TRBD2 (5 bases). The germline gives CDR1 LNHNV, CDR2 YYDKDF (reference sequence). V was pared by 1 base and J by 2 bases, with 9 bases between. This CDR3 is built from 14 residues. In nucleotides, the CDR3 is TGTGCCACCAGCAGAGCCGGGAAGCCCTACGAGCAGTACTTC. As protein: CATSRAGKPYEQYF. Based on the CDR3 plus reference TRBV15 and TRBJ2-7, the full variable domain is DAMVIQNPRYQVTQFGKPVTLSCSQTLNHNVMYWYQQKSSQAPKLLFHYYDKDFNNEADTPDNFQSRRPNTSFCFLDIRSPGLGDTAMYLCATSRAGKPYEQYFGPGTRLTVT.

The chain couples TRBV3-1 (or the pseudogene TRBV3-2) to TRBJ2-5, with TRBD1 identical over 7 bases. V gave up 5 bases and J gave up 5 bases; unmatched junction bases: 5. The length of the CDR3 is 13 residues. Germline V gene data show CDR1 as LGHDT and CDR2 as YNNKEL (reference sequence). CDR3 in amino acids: CASSYGTVETQYF. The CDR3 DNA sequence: TGTGCCAGCAGCTATGGGACAGTGGAGACCCAGTACTTC.

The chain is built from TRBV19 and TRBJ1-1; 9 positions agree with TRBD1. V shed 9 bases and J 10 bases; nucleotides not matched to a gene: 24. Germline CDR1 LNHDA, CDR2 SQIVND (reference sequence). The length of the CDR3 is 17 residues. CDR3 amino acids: CASLKIAGQGSIKGAFF. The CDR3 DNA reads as TGTGCCAGCTTAAAAATAGCGGGACAGGGCAGCATAAAGGGAGCTTTCTTT.

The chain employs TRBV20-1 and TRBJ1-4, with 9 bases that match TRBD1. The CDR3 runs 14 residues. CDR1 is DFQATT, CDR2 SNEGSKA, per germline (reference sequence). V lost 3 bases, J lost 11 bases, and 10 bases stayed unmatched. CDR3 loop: CSASSGTGQRKLFF. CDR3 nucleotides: TGCAGTGCTAGTTCCGGGACAGGGCAACGGAAACTGTTTTTT.

The CDR3 sequence is CASSPLSGSSYNEQFF. The CDR3, as DNA: TGTGCCAGCAGCCCACTTAGCGGGAGCTCCTACAATGAGCAGTTCTTC. This rearrangement joins TRBV3-1 (or the pseudogene TRBV3-2) to TRBJ2-1; 9 bases are shared with TRBD2. The CDR3 has 16 residues. V trimming: 4 bases; J trimming: 0 bases; junction bases outside the gene matches: 4. Germline CDR1 is LGHDT and CDR2 is YNNKEL (reference sequence).

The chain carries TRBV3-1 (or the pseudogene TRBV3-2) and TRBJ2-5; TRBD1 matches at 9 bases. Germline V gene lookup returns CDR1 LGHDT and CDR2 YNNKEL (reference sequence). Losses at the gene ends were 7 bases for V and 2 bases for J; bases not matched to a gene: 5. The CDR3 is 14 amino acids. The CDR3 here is CASTRDRVQETQYF. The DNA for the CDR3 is TGTGCCAGCACCCGGGACAGGGTTCAAGAGACCCAGTACTTC.

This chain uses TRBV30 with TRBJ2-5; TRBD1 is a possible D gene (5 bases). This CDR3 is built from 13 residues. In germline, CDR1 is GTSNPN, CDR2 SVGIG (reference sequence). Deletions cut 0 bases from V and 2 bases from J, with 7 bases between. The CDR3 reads CAWSVTVQETQYF. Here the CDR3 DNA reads TGTGCCTGGAGTGTGACAGTACAAGAGACCCAGTACTTC.

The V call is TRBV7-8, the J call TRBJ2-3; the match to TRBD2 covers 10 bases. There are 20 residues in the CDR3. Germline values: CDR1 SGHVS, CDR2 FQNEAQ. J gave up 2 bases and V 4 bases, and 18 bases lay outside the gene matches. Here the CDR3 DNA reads TGTGCCAGCAGCTCCTACTTACTAGCGGGGCCAGGGGGCCTCACAGATACGCAGTATTTT. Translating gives CASSSYLLAGPGGLTDTQYF.

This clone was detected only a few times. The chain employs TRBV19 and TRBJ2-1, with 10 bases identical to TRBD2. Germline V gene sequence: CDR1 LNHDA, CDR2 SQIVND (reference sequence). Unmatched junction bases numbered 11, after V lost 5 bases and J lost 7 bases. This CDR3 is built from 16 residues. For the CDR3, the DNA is TGTGCCAGTAGTTTGGGAGCGGGAGGGCCTCTTAATGAGCAGTTCTTC. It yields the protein CASSLGAGGPLNEQFF. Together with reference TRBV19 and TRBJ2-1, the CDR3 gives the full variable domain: DGGITQSPKYLFRKEGQNVTLSCEQNLNHDAMYWYRQDPGQGLRLIYYSQIVNDFQKGDIAEGYSVSREKKESFPLTVTSAQKNPTAFYLCASSLGAGGPLNEQFFGPGTRLTVL.

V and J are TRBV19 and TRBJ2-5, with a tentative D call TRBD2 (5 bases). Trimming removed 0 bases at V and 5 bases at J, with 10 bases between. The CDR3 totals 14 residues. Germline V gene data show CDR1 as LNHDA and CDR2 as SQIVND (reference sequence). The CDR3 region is CASSIEASRETQYF. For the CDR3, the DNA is TGTGCCAGTAGTATAGAGGCTAGCCGGGAGACCCAGTACTTC.

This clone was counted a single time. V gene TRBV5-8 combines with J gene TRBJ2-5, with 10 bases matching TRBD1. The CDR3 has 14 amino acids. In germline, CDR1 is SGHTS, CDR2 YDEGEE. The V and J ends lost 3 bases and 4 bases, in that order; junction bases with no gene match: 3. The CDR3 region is CASSSGTGVETQYF. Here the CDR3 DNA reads TGTGCCAGCAGCTCAGGGACAGGGGTAGAGACCCAGTACTTC.

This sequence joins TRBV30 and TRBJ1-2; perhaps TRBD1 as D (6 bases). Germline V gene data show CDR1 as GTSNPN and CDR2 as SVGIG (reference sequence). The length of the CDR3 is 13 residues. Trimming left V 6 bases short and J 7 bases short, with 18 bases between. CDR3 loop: CACSAKGGFGYTF. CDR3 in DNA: TGTGCCTGCTCAGCAAAGGGGGGGTTTGGCTACACCTTC.

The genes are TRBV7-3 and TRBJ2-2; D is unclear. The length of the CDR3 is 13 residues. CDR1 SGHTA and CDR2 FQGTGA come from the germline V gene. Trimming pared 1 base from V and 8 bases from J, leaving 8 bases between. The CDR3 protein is CASSLIHGGELFF. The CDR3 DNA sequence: TGTGCCAGCAGCTTAATTCACGGGGGGGAGCTGTTTTTT.

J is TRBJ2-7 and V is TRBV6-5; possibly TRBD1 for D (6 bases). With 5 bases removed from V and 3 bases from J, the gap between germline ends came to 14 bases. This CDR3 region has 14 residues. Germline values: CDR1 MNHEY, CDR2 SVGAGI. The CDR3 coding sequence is TGTGCCAGCAGTCCGGGACAAATTATCTACGAGCAGTACGTC. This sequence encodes CASSPGQIIYEQYV.

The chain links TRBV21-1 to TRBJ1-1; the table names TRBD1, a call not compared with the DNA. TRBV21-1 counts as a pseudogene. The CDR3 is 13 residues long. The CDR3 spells CASSKQCYTEAFF. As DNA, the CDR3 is TGTGCCAGCAGCAAACAGTGCTACACTGAAGCTTTCTTT.

The CDR3 region has the DNA TGTGCCAGCAGTTTGGCTGATGGAAACACCATATATTTT. Translating gives CASSLADGNTIYF. The gene calls are TRBV28 and TRBJ1-3; D is unresolved. V was cut by 3 bases and J by 3 bases, with 6 bases left in between. Germline CDR1 MDHEN, CDR2 SYDVKM. The CDR3 sequence is 13 residues long. Full variable domain (missing parts from reference TRBV28 and TRBJ1-3): DVKVTQSSRYLVKRTGEKVFLECVQDMDHENMFWYRQDPGLGLRLIYFSYDVKMKEKGDIPEGYSVSREKKERFSLILESASTNQTSMYLCASSLADGNTIYFGEGSWLTVV.

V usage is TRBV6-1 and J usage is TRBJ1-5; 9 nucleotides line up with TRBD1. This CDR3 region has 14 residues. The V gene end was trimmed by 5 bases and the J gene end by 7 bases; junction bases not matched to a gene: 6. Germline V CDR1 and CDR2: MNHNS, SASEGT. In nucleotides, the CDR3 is TGTGCCAGCAGTTGGGGACAGGGTCAACAGCCCCAGCATTTT. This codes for CASSWGQGQQPQHF.